This TCR beta chain originates from a study of shared clonotypes between healthy human individuals. CDR1 MNHNY and CDR2 SVGAGI come from the germline V gene (reference sequence). Trimming removed 6 bases from V and 0 bases from J; junction bases left unmatched: 7. The CDR3 is made up of 16 amino acids. Method: immunoSEQ multiplex PCR; TCRdb's copy keeps in-frame clones and lacks some. The sample has roughly 2 million clones; roughly 94% are singletons. The source is a man aged 18 to 30 in good health. The material sequenced was naive CD4+ T cells sorted from blood. Described subset: CD45RA+ positively selected. The chain employs TRBV6-6 and TRBJ1-4; TRBD1 agrees at 7 bases. The DNA for the CDR3 is TGTGCCAGCAGCACAGGGGCGCCCCCAACTAATGAAAAACTGTTTTTT. It is translated as CASSTGAPPTNEKLFF.